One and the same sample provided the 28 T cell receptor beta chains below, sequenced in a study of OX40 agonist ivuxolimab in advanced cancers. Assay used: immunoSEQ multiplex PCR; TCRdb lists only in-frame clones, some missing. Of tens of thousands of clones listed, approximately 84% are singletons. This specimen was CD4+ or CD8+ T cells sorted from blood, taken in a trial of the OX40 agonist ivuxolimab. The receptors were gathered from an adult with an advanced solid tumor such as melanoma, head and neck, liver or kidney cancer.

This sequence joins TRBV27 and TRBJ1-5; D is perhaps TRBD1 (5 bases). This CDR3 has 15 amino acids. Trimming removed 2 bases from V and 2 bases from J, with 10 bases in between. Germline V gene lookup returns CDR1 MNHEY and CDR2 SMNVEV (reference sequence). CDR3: CASSLGAPGNQPQHF. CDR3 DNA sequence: TGTGCCAGCAGTTTAGGGGCGCCGGGCAATCAGCCCCAGCATTTT.

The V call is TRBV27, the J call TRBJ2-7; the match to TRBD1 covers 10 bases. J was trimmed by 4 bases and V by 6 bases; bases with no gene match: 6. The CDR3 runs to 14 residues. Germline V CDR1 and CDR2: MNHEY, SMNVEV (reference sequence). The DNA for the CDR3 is TGTGCCAGCAGCCCCAGGGGACAGGGGTACGAGCAGTACTTC. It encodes CASSPRGQGYEQYF.

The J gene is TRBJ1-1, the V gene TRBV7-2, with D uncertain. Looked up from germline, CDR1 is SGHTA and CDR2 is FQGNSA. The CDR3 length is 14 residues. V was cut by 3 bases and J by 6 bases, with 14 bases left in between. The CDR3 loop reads CASSFLDIGAEAFF. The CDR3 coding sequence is TGTGCCAGCAGCTTCTTGGATATAGGAGCTGAAGCTTTCTTT.

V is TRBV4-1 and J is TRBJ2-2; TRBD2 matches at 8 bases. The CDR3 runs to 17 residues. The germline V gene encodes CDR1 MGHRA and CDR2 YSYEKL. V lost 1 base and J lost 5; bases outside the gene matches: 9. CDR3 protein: CASSQGSGKRYTGELFF. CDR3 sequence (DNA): TGCGCCAGCAGCCAAGGTAGCGGGAAACGGTATACCGGGGAGCTGTTTTTT.

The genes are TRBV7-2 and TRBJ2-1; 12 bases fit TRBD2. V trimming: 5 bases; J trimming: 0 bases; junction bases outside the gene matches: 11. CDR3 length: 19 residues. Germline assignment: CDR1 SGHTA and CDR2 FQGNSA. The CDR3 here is CASSTRTSGEPSSYNEQFF. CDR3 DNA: TGTGCCAGCAGCACCCGGACTAGCGGGGAACCGAGCTCCTACAATGAGCAGTTCTTC.

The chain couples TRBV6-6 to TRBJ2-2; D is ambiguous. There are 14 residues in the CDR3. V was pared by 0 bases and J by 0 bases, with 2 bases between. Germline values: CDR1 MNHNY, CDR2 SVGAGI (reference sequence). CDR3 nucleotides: TGTGCCAGCAGTTACTCCCCGAACACCGGGGAGCTGTTTTTT. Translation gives CASSYSPNTGELFF.

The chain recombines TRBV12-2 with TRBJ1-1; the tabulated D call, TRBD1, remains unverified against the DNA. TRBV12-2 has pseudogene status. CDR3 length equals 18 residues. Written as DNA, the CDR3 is TGTGCAAGTCGCTTAGGCTCTCCTACAGGGCCCTGTAGCACTGAAGCTTTCTTT. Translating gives CASRLGSPTGPCSTEAFF.

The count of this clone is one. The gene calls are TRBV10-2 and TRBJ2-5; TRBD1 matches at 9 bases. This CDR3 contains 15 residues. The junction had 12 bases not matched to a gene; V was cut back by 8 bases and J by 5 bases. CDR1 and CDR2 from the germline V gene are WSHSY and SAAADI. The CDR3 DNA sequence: TGCGCCAGCGGAGCTACCGGGACAGGGTTTGAGACCCAGTACTTC. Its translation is CASGATGTGFETQYF.

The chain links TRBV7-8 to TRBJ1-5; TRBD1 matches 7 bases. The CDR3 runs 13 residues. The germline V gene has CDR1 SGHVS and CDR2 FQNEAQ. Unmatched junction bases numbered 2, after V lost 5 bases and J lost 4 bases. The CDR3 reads CASSLGQNQPQHF. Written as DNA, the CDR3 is TGTGCCAGCAGCCTGGGACAGAATCAGCCCCAGCATTTT.

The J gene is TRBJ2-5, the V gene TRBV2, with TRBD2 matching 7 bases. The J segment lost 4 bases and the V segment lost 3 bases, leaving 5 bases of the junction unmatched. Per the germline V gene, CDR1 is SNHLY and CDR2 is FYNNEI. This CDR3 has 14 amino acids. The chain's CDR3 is CASSEFGGRETQYF. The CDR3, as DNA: TGTGCCAGCAGTGAGTTCGGCGGGAGAGAGACCCAGTACTTC.

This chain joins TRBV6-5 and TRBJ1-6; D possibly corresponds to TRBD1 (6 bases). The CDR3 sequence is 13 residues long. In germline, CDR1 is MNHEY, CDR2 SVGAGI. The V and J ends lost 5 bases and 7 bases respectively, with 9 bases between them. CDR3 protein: CASSLGGNSPLHF. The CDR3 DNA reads TGTGCCAGCAGTCTAGGGGGGAATTCACCCCTCCACTTT.

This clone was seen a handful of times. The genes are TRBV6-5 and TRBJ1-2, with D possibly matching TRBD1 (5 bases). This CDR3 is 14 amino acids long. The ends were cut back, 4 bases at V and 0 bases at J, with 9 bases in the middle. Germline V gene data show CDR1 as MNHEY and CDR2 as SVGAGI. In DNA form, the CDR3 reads TGTGCCAGCAGTTCGGGGGGAGCTAACTATGGCTACACCTTC. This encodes CASSSGGANYGYTF.

CDR3 DNA sequence: TGTGCCAGCAGCAAAGCGGGCCAGGGGGCCGAGGATGAGCAGTTCTTC. Residues: CASSKAGQGAEDEQFF. This rearrangement joins TRBV21-1 to TRBJ2-1; TRBD1, the table's D call, was not compared with the DNA. TRBV21-1 is described as a pseudogene. This CDR3 has 16 amino acids.

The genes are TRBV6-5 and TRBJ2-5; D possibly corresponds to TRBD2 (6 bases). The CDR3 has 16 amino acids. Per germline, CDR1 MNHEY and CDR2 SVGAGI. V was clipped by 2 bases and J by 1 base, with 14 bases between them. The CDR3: CASSYGATGVQETQYF. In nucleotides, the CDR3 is TGTGCCAGCAGTTACGGCGCTACGGGAGTCCAAGAGACCCAGTACTTC.

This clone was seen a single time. This chain's CDR3 is CASSLKAGLYNEQFF. The DNA of the CDR3 is TGCGCCAGCAGCTTGAAAGCGGGACTCTACAATGAGCAGTTCTTC. The chain links TRBV5-1 to TRBJ2-1, with 7 bases aligning to TRBD2. Germline V lookup: CDR1 SGHRS, CDR2 YFSETQ. With V trimmed by 1 base and J by 3 bases, 4 bases remained unmatched. This CDR3 is 15 amino acids long.

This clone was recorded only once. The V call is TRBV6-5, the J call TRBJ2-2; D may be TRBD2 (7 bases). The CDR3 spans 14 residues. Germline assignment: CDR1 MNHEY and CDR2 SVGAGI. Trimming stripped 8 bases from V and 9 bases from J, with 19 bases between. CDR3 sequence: CASGGALVSRELFF. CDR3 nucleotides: TGTGCCAGCGGGGGGGCCTTGGTTAGCAGGGAGCTGTTTTTT.

The CDR3 sequence: CASRDSYEQYF. The DNA of the CDR3 is TGTGCCAGCCGGGACTCCTACGAGCAGTACTTC. The V gene is TRBV5-8, the J gene TRBJ2-7, with D maybe TRBD2 (5 bases). V gave up 7 bases and J gave up 0 bases, with 5 bases separating them. In germline, CDR1 is SGHTS, CDR2 YDEGEE. CDR3 length: 11 amino acids.

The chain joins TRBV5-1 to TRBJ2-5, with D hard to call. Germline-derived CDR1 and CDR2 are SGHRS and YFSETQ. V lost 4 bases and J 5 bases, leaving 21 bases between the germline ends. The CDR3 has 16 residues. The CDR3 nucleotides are TGCGCCAGCAGCCGGGCCCGCTGGGCTGAAAGTGAGACCCAGTACTTC. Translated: CASSRARWAESETQYF.

CDR3 DNA sequence: TGTGCCAGCAGCCTCCCTCTTAGCGGGGGATATACGCAGTATTTT. It specifies CASSLPLSGGYTQYF. This chain joins TRBV7-9 and TRBJ2-3, with TRBD2 matching 9 bases. After removal of 5 bases from V and 7 bases from J, the junction contained 10 bases not matched to a gene. CDR3 length: 15 amino acids. Germline lookup yields CDR1 SEHNR and CDR2 FQNEAQ (reference sequence).

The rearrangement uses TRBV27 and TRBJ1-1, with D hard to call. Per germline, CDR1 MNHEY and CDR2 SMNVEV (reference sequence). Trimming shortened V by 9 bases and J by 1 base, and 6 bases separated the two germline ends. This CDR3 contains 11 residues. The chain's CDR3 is CASRGNTEAFF. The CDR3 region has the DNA TGTGCCAGTCGGGGGAACACTGAAGCTTTCTTT.

The DNA for the CDR3 is TGCGCCAGCAGCTCGGATCTTGGGAGACACACAGATACGCAGTATTTT. It specifies CASSSDLGRHTDTQYF. The V gene is TRBV5-1, the J gene TRBJ2-3; D is perhaps TRBD2 (5 bases). There are 16 residues in the CDR3. V lost 3 bases, J lost 2 bases, and 16 bases lay in between. The germline gives CDR1 SGHRS, CDR2 YFSETQ.

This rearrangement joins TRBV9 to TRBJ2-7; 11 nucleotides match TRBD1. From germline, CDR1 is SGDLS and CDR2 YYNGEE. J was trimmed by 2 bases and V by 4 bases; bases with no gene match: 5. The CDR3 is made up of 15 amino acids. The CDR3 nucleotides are TGTGCCAGCAGCAAGGGACAGGGGGGGACCTACGAGCAGTACTTC. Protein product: CASSKGQGGTYEQYF.

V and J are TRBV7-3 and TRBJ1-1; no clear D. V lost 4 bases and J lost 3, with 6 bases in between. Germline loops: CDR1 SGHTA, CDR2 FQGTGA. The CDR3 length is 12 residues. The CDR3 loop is CASSSLYTEAFF. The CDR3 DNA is TGTGCCAGCAGCTCGCTCTACACTGAAGCTTTCTTT.

Here the CDR3 reads CASSVGGSATGELFF. For the CDR3, the DNA is TGTGCCAGCAGCGTAGGAGGTAGCGCCACCGGGGAGCTGTTTTTT. The chain joins TRBV9 to TRBJ2-2; possible D gene TRBD2, 5 bases. In germline, CDR1 is SGDLS, CDR2 YYNGEE. V lost 0 bases to trimming and J lost 4 bases, with 10 bases between them. The CDR3 sequence is 15 residues long.

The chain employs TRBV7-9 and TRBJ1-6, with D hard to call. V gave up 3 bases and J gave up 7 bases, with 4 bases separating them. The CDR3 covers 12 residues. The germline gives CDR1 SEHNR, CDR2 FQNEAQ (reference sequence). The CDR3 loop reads CASSLGNSPLHF. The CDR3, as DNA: TGTGCCAGCAGCTTGGGAAATTCACCCCTCCACTTT.

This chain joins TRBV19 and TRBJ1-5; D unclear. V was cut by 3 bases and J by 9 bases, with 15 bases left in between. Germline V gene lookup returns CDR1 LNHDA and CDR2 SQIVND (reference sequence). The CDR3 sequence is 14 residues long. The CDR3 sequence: CASSMEGWWVPQHF. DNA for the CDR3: TGTGCCAGTAGTATGGAGGGCTGGTGGGTGCCCCAGCATTTT.

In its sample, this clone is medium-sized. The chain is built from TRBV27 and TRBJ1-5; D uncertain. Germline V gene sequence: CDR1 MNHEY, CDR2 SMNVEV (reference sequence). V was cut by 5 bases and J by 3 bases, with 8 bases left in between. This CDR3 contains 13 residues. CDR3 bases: TGTGCCAGCAGTAGACAATCCAATCAGCCCCAGCATTTT. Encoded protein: CASSRQSNQPQHF.

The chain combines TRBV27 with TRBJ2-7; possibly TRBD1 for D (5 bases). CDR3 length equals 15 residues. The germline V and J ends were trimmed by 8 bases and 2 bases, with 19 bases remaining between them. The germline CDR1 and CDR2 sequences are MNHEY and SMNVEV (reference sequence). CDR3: CASSSSAQGTYEQYF. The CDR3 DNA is TGTGCCAGCTCCTCATCCGCGCAGGGTACCTACGAGCAGTACTTC.